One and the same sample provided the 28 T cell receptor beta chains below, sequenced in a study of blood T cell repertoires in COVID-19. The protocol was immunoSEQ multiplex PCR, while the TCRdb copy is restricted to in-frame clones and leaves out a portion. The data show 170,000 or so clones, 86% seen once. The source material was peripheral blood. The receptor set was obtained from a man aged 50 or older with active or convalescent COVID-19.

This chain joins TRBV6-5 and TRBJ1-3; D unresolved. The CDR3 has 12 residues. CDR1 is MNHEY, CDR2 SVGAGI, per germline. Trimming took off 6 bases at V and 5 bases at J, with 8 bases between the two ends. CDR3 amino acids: CASSDGRNTIYF. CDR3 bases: TGTGCCAGCAGCGACGGGAGAAACACCATATATTTT.

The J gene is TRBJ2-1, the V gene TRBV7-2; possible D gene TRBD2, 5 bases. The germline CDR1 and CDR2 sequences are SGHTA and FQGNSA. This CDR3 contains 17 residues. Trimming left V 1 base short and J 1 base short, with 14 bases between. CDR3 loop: CASSLEAREFSYNEQFF. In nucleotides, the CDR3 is TGTGCCAGCAGCTTAGAGGCTAGGGAGTTTTCCTACAATGAGCAGTTCTTC.

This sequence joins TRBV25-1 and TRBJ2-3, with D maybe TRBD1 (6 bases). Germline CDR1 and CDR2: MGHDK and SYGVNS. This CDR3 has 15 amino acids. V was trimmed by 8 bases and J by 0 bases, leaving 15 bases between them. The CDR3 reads CASGGRTASTDTQYF. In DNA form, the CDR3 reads TGTGCCAGCGGCGGACGGACAGCTAGCACAGATACGCAGTATTTT.

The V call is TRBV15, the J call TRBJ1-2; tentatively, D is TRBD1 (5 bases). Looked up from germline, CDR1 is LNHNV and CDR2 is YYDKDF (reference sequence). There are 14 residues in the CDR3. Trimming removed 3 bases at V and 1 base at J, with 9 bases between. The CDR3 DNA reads TGTGCCACCAGCAGCTCGACAGTTAACTATGGCTACACCTTC. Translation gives CATSSSTVNYGYTF.

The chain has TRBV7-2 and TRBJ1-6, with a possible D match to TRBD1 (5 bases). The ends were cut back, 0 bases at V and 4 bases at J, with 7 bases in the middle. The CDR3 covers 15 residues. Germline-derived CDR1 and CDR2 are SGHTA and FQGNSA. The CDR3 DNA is TGTGCCAGCAGCTTAGCGGACAAGTATAATTCACCCCTCCACTTT. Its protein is CASSLADKYNSPLHF.

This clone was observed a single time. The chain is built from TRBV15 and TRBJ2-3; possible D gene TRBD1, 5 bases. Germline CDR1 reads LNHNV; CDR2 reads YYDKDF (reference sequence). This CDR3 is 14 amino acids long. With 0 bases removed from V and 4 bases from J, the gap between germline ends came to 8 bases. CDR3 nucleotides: TGTGCCACCAGCAGAGATAAGGGGTCAGATACGCAGTATTTT. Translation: CATSRDKGSDTQYF.

The CDR3 reads CASRSGNEQFF. The CDR3 nucleotides read TGTGCCAGCAGATCGGGCAATGAGCAGTTCTTC. This chain uses TRBV6-5 with TRBJ2-1; D is uncertain. V dropped 6 bases and J dropped 6 bases, with 6 bases sitting between them. Per germline, CDR1 MNHEY and CDR2 SVGAGI. The CDR3 is 11 amino acids.

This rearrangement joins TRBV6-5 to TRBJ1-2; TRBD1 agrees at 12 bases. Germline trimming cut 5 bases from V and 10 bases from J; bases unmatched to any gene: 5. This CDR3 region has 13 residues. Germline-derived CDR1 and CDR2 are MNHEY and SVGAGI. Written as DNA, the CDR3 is TGTGCCAGCAGTACCGGGACAGGGGGCACCTACACCTTC. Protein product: CASSTGTGGTYTF.

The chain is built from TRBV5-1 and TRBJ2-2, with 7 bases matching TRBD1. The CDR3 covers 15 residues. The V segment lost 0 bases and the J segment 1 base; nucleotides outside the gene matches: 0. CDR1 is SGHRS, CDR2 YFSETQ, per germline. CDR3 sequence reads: CASSLGQGNTGELFF. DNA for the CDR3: TGCGCCAGCAGCTTGGGACAGGGGAACACCGGGGAGCTGTTTTTT.

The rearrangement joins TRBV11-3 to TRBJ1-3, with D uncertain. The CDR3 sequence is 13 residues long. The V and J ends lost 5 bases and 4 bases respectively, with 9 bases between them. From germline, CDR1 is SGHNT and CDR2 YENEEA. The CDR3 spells CASSPRTGNTIYF. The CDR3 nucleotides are TGTGCCAGCAGCCCTCGAACAGGAAACACCATATATTTT. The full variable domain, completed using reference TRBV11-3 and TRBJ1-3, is EAGVVQSPRYKIIEKKQPVAFWCNPISGHNTLYWYLQNLGQGPELLIRYENEEAVDDSQLPKDRFSAERLKGVDSTLKIQPAELGDSAVYLCASSPRTGNTIYFGEGSWLTVV.

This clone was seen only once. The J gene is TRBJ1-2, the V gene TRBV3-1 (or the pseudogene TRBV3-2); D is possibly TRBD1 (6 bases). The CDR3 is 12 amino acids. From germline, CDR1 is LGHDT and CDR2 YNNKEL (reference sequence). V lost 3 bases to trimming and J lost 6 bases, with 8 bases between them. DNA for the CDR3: TGTGCCAGCAGCCAGGGGGGGCATGGCTACACCTTC. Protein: CASSQGGHGYTF.

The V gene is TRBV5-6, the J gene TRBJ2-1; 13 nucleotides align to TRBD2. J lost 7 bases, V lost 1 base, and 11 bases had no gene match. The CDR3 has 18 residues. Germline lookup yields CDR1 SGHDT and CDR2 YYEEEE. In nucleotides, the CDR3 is TGTGCCAGCAGCTTGCCGGGACTAGCGGGATACTCTAAGAATGAGCAGTTCTTC. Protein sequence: CASSLPGLAGYSKNEQFF.

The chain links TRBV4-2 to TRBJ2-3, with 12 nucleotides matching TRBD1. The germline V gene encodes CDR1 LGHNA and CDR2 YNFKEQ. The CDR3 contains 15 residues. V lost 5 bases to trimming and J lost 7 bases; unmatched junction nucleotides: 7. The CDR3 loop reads CASSISGQGANTQYF. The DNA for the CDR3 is TGTGCCAGCAGCATTTCGGGACAGGGGGCCAATACGCAGTATTTT.

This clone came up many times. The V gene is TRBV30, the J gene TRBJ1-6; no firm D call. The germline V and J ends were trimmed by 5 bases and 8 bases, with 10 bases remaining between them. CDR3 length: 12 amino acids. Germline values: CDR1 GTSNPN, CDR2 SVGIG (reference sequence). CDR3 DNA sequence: TGTGCCTGGCAAAGGAGGGATTCACCCCTCCACTTT. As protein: CAWQRRDSPLHF.

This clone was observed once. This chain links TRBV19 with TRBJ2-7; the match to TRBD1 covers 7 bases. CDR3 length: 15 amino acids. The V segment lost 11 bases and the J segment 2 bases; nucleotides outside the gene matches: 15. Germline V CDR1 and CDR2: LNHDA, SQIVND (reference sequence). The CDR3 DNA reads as TGTGCCGGGCTCTCGATGCAGGGGGATACCTACGAGCAGTACTTC. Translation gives CAGLSMQGDTYEQYF.

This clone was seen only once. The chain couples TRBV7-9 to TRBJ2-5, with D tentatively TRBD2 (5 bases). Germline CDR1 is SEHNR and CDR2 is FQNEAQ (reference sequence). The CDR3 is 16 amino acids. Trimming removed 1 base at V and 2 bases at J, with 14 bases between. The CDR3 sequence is CASSLGRSGPQETQYF. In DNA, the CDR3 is TGTGCCAGCAGCTTAGGTCGGAGCGGCCCACAAGAGACCCAGTACTTC.

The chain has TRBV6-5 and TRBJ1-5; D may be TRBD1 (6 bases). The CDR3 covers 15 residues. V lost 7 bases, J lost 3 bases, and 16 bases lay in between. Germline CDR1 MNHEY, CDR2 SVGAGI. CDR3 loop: CASTGGPLPNQPQHF. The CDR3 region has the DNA TGTGCCAGCACGGGGGGGCCCTTGCCCAATCAGCCCCAGCATTTT.

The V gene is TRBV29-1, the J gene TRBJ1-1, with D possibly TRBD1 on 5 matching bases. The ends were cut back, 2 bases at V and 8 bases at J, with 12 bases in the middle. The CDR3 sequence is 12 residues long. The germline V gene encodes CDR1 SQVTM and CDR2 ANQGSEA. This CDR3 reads CSVEIVGHEAFF. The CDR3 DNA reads TGCAGCGTTGAAATCGTCGGACACGAAGCTTTCTTT.

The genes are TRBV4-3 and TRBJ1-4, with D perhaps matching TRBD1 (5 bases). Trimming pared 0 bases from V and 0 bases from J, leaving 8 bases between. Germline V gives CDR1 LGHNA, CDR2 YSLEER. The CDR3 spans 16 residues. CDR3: CASSQDGAATNEKLFF. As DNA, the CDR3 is TGCGCCAGCAGCCAAGATGGGGCCGCAACTAATGAAAAACTGTTTTTT.

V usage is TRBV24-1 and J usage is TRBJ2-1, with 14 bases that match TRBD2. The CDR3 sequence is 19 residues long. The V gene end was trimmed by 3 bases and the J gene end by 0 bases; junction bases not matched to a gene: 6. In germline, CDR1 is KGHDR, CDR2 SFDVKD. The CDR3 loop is CATSDPGLAGGSSYNEQFF. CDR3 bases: TGTGCCACCAGTGATCCCGGACTAGCGGGAGGAAGCTCCTACAATGAGCAGTTCTTC.

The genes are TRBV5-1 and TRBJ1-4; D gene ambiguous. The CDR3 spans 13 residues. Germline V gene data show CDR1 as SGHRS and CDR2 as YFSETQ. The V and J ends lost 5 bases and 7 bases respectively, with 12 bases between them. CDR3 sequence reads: CASSNGVGEKLFF. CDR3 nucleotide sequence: TGCGCCAGCAGTAACGGGGTGGGTGAAAAACTGTTTTTT.

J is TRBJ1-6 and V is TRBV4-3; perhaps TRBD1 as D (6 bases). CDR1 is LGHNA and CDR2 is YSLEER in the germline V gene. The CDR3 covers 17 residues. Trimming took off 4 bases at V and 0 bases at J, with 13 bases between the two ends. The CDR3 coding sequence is TGCGCCAGCAGCCGAAACAGGGAGGGCTCCTATAATTCACCCCTCCACTTT. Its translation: CASSRNREGSYNSPLHF.

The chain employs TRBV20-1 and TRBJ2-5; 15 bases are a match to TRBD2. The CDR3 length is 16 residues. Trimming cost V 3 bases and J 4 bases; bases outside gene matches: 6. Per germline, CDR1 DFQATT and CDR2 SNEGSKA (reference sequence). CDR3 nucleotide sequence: TGCAGTGCTAGTCGGACTAGCGGGGGGGCTTTAGAGACCCAGTACTTC. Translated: CSASRTSGGALETQYF.

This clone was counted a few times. The CDR3 nucleotides are TGTGCCAGCAGCCTCGGGGTTAGGACTGAAGCTTTCTTT. This sequence encodes CASSLGVRTEAFF. V usage is TRBV7-2 and J usage is TRBJ1-1; D is ambiguous. V shed 5 bases and J shed 5 bases, with 12 bases lying between them. CDR3 length: 13 amino acids. Germline CDR1 and CDR2: SGHTA and FQGNSA. Drawing the rest from reference TRBV7-2 and TRBJ1-1, the complete variable domain is GAGVSQSPSNKVTEKGKDVELRCDPISGHTALYWYRQSLGQGLEFLIYFQGNSAPDKSGLPSDRFSAERTGGSVSTLTIQRTQQEDSAVYLCASSLGVRTEAFFGQGTRLTVV.

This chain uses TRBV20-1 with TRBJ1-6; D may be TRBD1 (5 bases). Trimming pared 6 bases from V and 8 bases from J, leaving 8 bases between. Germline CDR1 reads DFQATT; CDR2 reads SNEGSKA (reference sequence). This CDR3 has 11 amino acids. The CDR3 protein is CSALRDSPLHF. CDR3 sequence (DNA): TGCAGTGCCCTCAGGGATTCACCCCTCCACTTT.

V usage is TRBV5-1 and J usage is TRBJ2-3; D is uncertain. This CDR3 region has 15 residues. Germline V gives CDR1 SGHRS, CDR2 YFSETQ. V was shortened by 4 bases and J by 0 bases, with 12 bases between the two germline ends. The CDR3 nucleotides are TGCGCCAGCAGCCCGCCCGACTTCAGCACAGATACGCAGTATTTT. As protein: CASSPPDFSTDTQYF. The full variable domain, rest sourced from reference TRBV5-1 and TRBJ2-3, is KAGVTQTPRYLIKTRGQQVTLSCSPISGHRSVSWYQQTPGQGLQFLFEYFSETQRNKGNFPGRFSGRQFSNSRSEMNVSTLELGDSALYLCASSPPDFSTDTQYFGPGTRLTVL.

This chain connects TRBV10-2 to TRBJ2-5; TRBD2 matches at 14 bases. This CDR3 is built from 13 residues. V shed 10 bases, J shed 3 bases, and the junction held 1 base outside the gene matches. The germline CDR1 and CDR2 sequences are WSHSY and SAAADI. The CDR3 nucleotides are TGCGCCACGGGACTAGCGGGAGAAGAGACCCAGTACTTC. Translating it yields CATGLAGEETQYF.

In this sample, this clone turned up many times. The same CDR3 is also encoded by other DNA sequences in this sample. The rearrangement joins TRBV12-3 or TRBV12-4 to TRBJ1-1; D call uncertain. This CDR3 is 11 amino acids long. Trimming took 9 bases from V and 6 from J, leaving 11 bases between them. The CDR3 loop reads CASSPDSEAFF. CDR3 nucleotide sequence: TGTGCCAGTAGCCCCGACTCTGAAGCTTTCTTT.